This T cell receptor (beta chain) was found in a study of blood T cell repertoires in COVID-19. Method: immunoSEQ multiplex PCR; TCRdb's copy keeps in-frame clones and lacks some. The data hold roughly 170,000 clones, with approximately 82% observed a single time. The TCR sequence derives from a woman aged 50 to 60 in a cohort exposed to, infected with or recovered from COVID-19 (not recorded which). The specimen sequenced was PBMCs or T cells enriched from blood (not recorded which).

The CDR3 DNA sequence: TGTGCCAGCAGTTCCCCGCTTGCGGGGGGGCCGGATACGCAGTATTTT. This gives the protein CASSSPLAGGPDTQYF. The chain joins TRBV27 to TRBJ2-3; 9 positions agree with TRBD2. Germline V gene sequence: CDR1 MNHEY, CDR2 SMNVEV (reference sequence). The CDR3 consists of 16 residues. V was pared by 4 bases and J by 6 bases, with 11 bases of the junction left unmatched.